Reported below is one TCR beta chain. Enrollment of patients from Seattle took place during active infection, with longitudinal follow-up. This sample stems from a study of blood T cell repertoires in COVID-19. Study background: Specimens from acute and convalescent COVID-19 originated in the United States, Italy and Spain.

Method: immunoSEQ multiplex PCR; TCRdb's copy keeps in-frame clones and lacks some. The sample records 150,000 to 200,000 clones, over 65% being singletons. The CDR3 is 17 amino acids. V lost 4 bases and J 0 bases, leaving 14 bases between the germline ends. From germline, CDR1 is SGDLS and CDR2 YYNGEE. The TCR comes from a person aged 65-85 years with COVID-19, enrolled during active disease. Sample: peripheral blood. The rearrangement joins TRBV9 to TRBJ1-6; tentatively, D is TRBD1 (6 bases). Here the CDR3 DNA reads TGTGCCAGCAGCTTAGGACAGCCGAGCTCCTATAATTCACCCCTCCACTTT. It specifies CASSLGQPSSYNSPLHF.